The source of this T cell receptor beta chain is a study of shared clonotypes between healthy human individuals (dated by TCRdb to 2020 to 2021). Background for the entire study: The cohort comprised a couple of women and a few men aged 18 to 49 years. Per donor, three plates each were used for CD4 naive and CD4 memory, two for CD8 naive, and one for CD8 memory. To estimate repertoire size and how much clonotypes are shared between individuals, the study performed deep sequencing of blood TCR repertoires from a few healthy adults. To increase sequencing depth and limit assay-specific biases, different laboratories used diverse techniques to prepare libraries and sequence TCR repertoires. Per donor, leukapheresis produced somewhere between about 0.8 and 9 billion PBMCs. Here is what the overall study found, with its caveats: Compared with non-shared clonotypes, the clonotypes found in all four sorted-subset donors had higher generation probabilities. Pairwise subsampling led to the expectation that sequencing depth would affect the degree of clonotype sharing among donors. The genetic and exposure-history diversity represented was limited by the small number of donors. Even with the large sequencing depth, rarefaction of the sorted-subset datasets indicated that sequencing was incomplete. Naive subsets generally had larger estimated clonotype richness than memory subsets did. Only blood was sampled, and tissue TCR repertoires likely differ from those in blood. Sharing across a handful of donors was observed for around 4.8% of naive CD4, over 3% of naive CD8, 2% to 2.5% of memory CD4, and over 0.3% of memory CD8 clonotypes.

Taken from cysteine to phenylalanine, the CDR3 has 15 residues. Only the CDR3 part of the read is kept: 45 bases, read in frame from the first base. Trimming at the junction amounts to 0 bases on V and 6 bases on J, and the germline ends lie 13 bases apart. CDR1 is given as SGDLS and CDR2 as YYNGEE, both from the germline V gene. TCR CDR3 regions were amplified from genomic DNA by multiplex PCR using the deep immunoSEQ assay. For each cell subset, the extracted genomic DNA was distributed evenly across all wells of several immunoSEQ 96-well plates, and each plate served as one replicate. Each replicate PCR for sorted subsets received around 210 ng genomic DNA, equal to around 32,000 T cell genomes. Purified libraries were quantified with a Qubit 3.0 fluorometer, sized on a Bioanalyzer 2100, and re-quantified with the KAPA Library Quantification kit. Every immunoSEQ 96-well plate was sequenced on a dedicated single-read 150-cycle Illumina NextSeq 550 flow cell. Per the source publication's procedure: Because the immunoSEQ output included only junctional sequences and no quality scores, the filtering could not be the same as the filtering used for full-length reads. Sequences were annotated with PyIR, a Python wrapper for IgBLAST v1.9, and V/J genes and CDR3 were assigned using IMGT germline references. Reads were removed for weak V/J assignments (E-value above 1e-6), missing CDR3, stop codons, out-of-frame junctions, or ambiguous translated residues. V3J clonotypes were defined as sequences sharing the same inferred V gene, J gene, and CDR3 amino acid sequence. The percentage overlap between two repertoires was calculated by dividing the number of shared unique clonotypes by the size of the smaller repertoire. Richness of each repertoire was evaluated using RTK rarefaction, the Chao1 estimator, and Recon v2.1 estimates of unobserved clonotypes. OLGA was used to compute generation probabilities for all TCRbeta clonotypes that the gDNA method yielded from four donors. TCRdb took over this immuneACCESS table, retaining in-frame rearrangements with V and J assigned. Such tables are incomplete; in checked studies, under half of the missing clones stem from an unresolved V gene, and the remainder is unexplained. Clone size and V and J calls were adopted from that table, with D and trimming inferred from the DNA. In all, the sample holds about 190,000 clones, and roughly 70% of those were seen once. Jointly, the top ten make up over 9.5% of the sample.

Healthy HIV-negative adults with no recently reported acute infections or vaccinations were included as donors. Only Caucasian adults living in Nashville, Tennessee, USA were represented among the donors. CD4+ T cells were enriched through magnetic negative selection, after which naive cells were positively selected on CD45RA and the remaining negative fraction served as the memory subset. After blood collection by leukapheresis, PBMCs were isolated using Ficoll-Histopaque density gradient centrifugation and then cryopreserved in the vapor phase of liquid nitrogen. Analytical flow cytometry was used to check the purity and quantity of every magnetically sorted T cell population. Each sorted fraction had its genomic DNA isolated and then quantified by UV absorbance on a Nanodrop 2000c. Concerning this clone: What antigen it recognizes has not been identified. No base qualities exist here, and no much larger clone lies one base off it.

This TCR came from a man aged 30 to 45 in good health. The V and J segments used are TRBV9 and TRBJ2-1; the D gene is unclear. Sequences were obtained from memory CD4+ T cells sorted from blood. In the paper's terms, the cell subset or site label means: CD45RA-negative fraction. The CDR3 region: CASSVAPVVSNEQFF. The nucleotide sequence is TGTGCCAGCAGCGTAGCTCCCGTAGTGAGCAATGAGCAGTTCTTC.